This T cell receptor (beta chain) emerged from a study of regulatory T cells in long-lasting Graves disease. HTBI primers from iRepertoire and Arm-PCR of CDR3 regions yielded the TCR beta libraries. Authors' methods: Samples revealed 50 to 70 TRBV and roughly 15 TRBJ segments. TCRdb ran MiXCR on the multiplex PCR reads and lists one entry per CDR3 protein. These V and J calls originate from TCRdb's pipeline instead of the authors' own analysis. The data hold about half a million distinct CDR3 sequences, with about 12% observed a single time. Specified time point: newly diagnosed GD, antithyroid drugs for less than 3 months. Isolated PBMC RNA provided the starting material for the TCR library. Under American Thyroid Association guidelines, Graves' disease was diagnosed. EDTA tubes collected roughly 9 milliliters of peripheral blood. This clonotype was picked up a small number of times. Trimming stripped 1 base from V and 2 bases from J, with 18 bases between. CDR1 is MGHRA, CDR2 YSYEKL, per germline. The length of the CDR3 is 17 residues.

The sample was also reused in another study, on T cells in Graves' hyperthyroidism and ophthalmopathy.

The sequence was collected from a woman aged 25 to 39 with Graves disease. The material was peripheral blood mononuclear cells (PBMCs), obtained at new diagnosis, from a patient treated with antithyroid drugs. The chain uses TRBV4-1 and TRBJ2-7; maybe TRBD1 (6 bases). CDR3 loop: CASSQVRVGDNTYEQYF. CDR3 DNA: TGCGCCAGCAGCCAAGTTAGAGTGGGGGACAACACCTACGAGCAGTACTTC.